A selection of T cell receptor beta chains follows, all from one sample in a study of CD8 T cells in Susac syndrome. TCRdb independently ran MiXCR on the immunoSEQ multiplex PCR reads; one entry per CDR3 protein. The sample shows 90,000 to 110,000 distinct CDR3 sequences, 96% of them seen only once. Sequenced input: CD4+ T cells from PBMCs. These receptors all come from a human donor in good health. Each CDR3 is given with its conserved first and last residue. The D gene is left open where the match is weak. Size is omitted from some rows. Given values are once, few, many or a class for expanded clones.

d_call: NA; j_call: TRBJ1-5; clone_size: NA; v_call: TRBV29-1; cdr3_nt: TGCAGCGTTGAAGAGAAGGGCCCGCCCCAGCATTTT; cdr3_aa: CSVEEKGPPQHF
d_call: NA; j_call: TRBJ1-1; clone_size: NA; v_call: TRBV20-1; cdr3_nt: TGCAGTGCTAGGAGGGGTGGGACTGAAGCTTTCTTT; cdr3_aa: CSARRGGTEAFF
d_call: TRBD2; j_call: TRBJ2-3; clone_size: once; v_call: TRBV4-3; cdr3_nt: TGCGCCAGCAGCCAGTCTATGACTAGCGGGAGGACAGATACGCAGTATTTT; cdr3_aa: CASSQSMTSGRTDTQYF
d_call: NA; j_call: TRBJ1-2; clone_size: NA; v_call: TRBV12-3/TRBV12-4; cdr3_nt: TGTGCCAGCAGTCTACCACAGGGCTATGGCTACACCTTC; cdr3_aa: CASSLPQGYGYTF
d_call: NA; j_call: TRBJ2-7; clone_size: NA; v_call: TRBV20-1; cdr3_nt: TGCAGTGCTAGTGAAGGGCATGGAGGCGGGGGCCTCTACGAGCAGTACTTC; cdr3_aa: CSASEGHGGGGLYEQYF
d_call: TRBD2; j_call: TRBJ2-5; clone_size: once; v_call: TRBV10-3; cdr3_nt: TGTGCCATCAGTGAGCGCGGGGGGCGAGAGACCCAGTACTTC; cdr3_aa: CAISERGGRETQYF
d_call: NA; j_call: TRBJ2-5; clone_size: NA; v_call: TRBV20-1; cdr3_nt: TGCAGTGCTAGAGATCGGGCAGGGGTCGAGACCCAGTACTTC; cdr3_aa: CSARDRAGVETQYF
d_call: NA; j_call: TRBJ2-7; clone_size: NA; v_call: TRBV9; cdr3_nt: TGTGCCAGCAGCGCGTGGGACATAAGCTACGAGCAGTACTTC; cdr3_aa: CASSAWDISYEQYF
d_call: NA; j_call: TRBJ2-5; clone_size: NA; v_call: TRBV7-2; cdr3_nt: TGTGCCAGCTTGGTGGGGGGGCCACAAGAGACCCAGTACTTC; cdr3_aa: CASLVGGPQETQYF
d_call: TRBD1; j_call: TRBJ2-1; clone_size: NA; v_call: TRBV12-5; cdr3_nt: TGTGCTAGTGGTACCGGGACAGCGAGCTCCTACAATGAGCAGTTCTTC; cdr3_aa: CASGTGTASSYNEQFF
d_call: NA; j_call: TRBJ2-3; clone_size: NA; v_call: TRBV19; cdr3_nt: TGTGCCAGTAGTATGAGCCTCGGACTACCTAGCACAGATACGCAGTATTTT; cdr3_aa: CASSMSLGLPSTDTQYF
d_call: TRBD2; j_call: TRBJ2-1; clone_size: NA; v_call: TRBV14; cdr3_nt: TGTGCCAGCAGCCAAGCTCGAGCGGGGGGGCAGAATGAGCAGTTCTTC; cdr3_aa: CASSQARAGGQNEQFF
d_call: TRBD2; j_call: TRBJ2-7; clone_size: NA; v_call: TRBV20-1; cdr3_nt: TGCAGTCTCCGCGACAGCACTAGCGGGGGGGGCGAGCAGTACTTC; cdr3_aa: CSLRDSTSGGGEQYF
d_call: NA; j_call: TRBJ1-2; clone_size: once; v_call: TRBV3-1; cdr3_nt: TGTGCCAGCCGCCTCGGGGGAGCGCTTGGCTACACCTTC; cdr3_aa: CASRLGGALGYTF
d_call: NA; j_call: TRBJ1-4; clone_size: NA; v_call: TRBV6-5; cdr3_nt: TGTGCCAGCAGTGCCGGGTCTAATGAAAAACTGTTTTTT; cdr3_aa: CASSAGSNEKLFF
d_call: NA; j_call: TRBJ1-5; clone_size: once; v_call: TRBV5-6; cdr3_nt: TGTGCCAGCAGCTCCGGTCGAGGGGTGGCTCAGCCCCAGCATTTT; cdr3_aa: CASSSGRGVAQPQHF
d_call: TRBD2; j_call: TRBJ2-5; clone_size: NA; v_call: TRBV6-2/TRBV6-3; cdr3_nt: TGTGCCAGCAGTTACGCGGGAGTTGGAGAGACCCAGTACTTC; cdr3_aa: CASSYAGVGETQYF
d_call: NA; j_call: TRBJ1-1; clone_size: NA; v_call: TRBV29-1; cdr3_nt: TGCAGCGTTGAATTAGGTCAGGGCTCTTTCTTT; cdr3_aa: CSVELGQGSFF
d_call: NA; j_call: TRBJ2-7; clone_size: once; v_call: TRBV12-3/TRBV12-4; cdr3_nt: TGTGCCAGCAGCCACGGAGGGTTTGGGGGAAGGGTCGAGCAGTACTTC; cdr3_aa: CASSHGGFGGRVEQYF
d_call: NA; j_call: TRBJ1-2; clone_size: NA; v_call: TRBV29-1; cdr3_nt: TGCAGCGTTGTGGGGCAGGGATTCCATGGCTACACCTTC; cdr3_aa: CSVVGQGFHGYTF
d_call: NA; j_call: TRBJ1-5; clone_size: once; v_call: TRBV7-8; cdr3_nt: TGTGCCAGCAGCTTAGACGGGGTTAGCAATCAGCCCCAGCATTTT; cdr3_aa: CASSLDGVSNQPQHF
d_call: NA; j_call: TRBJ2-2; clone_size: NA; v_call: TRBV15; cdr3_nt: TGTGCCACCAGCGGTCCTGGGCAGGGGCCCGGGGAGCTGTTTTTT; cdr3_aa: CATSGPGQGPGELFF
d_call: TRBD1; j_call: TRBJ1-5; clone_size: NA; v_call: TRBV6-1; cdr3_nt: TGTGCCAGCAGTGCGACAGGGGGAAACAATCAGCCCCAGCATTTT; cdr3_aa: CASSATGGNNQPQHF
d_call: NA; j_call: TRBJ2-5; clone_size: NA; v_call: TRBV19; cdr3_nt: TGTGCCAGTAGTTCGGGGGCCAGGGGAAAGGAGACCCAGTACTTC; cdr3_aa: CASSSGARGKETQYF
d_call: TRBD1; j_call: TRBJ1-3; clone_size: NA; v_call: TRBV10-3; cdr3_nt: TGTGCCATCCGGGACAGCTCTGGAAACACCATATATTTT; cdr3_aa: CAIRDSSGNTIYF
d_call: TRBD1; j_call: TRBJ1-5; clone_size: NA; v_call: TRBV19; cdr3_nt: TGTGCCAGTAGTACAGCGATGGACAGGGGCAATCAGCCCCAGCATTTT; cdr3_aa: CASSTAMDRGNQPQHF
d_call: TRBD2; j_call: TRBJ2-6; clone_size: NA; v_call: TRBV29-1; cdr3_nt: TGCAGCGTTGACACTAGCGGGGGTATAAGCTCTGGGGCCAACGTCCTGACTTTC; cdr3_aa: CSVDTSGGISSGANVLTF
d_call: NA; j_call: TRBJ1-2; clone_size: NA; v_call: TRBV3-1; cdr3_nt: TGTGCCAGCAGCCTTAAGACAAACTATGGCTACACCTTC; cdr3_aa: CASSLKTNYGYTF
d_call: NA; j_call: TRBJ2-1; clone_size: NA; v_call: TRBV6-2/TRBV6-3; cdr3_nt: TGTGCCAGCGGGGGGCCTGGTTACAATGAGCAGTTCTTC; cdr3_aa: CASGGPGYNEQFF
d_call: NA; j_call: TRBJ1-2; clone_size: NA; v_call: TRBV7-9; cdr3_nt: TGTGCCAGCACCGAAGTAGCTAACTATGGCTACACCTTC; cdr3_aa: CASTEVANYGYTF
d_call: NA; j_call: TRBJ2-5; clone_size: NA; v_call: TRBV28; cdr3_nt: TGTGCCAGCAGTCTCCCAGGCAGGCCCGCGGGGACCCAGTACTTC; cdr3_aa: CASSLPGRPAGTQYF
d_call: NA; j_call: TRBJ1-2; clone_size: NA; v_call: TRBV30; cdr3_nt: TGTGCCTGGAGACGAGGGCGGGGGAACGGTTATGGCTACACCTTC; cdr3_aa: CAWRRGRGNGYGYTF
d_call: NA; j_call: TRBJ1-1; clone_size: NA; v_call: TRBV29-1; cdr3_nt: TGCAGCGTGTTACAGGGACGCACTGAAGCTTTCTTT; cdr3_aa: CSVLQGRTEAFF
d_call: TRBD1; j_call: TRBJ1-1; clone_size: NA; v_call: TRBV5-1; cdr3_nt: TGCGCCAGCAGCCAGGACAGGTTCTTCGCTGAAGCTTTCTTT; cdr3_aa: CASSQDRFFAEAFF
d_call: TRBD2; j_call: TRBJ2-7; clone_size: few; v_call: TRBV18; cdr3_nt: TGTGCCAGCTCACCACTCCCCGGGACTACTACCTACGAGCAGTACTTC; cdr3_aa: CASSPLPGTTTYEQYF
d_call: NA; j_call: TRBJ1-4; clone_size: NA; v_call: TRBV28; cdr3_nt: TGTGCCAGCACTGAGGTAGTGCGGACAGCTAATGAAAAACTGTTTTTT; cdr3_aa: CASTEVVRTANEKLFF
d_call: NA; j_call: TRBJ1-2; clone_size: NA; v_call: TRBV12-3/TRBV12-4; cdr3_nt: TGTGCCAGCAGCGAACATGAATCGACTTATGGCTACACCTTC; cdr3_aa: CASSEHESTYGYTF
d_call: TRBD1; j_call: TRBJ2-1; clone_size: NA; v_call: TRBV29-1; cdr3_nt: TGCAGCGTTGAAGGTTCGTGGGCCGGGACAGACTACAATGAGCAGTTCTTC; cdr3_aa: CSVEGSWAGTDYNEQFF
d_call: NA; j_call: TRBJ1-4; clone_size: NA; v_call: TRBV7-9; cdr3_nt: TGTGCCAGCAGCTCTCCGACTTCCATGAATGAAAAACTGTTTTTT; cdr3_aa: CASSSPTSMNEKLFF
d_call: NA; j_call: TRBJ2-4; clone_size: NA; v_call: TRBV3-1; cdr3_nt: TGTGCCAGCAGCCAAGTATGGAAAAACATTCAGTACTTC; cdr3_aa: CASSQVWKNIQYF
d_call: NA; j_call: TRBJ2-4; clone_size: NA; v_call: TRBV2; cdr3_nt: TGTGCCAGCAGTGTGGAGGGTCTAGCCAAAAACATTCAGTACTTC; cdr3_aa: CASSVEGLAKNIQYF
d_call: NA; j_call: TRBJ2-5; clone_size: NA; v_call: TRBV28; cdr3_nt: TGTGCCAGCAGCAACAGGGTTAAGCAAGAGACCCAGTACTTC; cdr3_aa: CASSNRVKQETQYF
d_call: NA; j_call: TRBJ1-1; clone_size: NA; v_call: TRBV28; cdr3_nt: TGTGCCAGCAGTTCTGGGGGGGTTCATGGGAGTTTCTTT; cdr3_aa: CASSSGGVHGSFF
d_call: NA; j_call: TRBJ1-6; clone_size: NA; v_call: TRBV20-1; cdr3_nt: TGCAGTGCCGGACGCGTAAATTCACCCCTCCACTTT; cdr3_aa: CSAGRVNSPLHF
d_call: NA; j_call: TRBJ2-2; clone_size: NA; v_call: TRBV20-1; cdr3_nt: TGCAGTGCTAGTCCACCCCAGCGCCCGAACACCGGGGAGCTGTTTTTT; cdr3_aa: CSASPPQRPNTGELFF
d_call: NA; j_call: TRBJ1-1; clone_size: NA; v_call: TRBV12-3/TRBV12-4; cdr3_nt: TGTGCCAGCAGCAGGACAGCCGGAGGCACTGAAGCTTTCTTT; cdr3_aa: CASSRTAGGTEAFF
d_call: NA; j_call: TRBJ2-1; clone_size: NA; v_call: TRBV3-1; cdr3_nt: TGTGCCAGCAGCCAAGACCTGCTGGGAACGGATGAGCAGTTCTTC; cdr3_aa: CASSQDLLGTDEQFF
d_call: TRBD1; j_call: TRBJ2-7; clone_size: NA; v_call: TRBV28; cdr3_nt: TGTGCCAGCAGTCCCGGGACAGGGATGGGCGAGCAGTACTTC; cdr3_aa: CASSPGTGMGEQYF
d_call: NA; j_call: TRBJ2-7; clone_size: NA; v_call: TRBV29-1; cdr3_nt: TGCAGCGTTGAAGGCCGTTCCCCGGACTACGAGCAGTACTTC; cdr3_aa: CSVEGRSPDYEQYF
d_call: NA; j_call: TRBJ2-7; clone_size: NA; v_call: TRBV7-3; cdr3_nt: TGTGCCAGCAGCCCCGCGGGCTCCTACGAGCAGTACTTC; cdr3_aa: CASSPAGSYEQYF
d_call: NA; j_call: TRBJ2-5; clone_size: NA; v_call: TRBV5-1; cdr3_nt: TGCGCCAGCAGCTTGGACCCTATAGGGCAAGAGACCCAGTACTTC; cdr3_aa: CASSLDPIGQETQYF
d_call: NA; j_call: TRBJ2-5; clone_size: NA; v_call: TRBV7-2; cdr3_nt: TGTGCCAGCAGCCCAGTGGGGCGGGCACAAGAGACCCAGTACTTC; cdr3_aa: CASSPVGRAQETQYF